This is a list of T cell receptor beta chains from one sample in a study of OX40 agonist ivuxolimab in advanced cancers. Clones were read by immunoSEQ multiplex PCR, and TCRdb kept only the in-frame ones, dropping some. The table lists about 100,000 clones, more than 85% of them singletons, with 0.5% to 0.65% in the top ten. The sequences come from CD4+ or CD8+ T cells sorted from blood, collected in a trial of the OX40 agonist ivuxolimab. The receptors stem from an adult with an advanced solid tumor such as melanoma, head and neck, liver or kidney cancer. The CDR3 runs from the conserved cysteine through the conserved F or W. The D gene is left open where the match is weak. Expanded clones are given a class, and other clones once, few, many or no size at all.

d_call j_call v_call clone_size cdr3_nt cdr3_aa
TRBD2 TRBJ2-3 TRBV29-1 - TGCAGCGTTGAAGCCAGGACTAGCGAAGATACGCAGTATTTT CSVEARTSEDTQYF
TRBD2 TRBJ2-2 TRBV5-4 - TGTGCCAGCAGGAGCGGGATGAACACCGGGGAGCTGTTTTTT CASRSGMNTGELFF
- TRBJ2-7 TRBV28 - TGTGCCAGCAGCCGACCGGGCGGGCAAGCCTACGAGCAGTACTTC CASSRPGGQAYEQYF
TRBD1 TRBJ1-2 TRBV28 - TGTGCCAGCAGTTTATCCGGGACAGCTATCTATGGCTACACCTTC CASSLSGTAIYGYTF
TRBD1 TRBJ2-6 TRBV11-2 - TGTGCCAGCAGCTTACGTCGGGACAGGCTCTCTGGGGCCAACGTCCTGACTTTC CASSLRRDRLSGANVLTF
- TRBJ1-6 TRBV7-2 - TGTGCCAGCAGCTTAGCTAATTCACCCCTCCACTTT CASSLANSPLHF
TRBD2 TRBJ2-7 TRBV5-6 - TGTGCCAGCAGCCCAGGGAGATGGGTTAGCGGGAGCGCCGAGCAGTACTTC CASSPGRWVSGSAEQYF
TRBD2 TRBJ2-7 TRBV7-2 - TGTGCCAGCAGCTTAGGTGCTAGCGGGACCTACGAGCAGTACTTC CASSLGASGTYEQYF
TRBD2 TRBJ2-7 TRBV15 - TGTGCCACCAGCAGAGGTGGCGGGAGGGCCCACGAGCAGTACTTC CATSRGGGRAHEQYF
- TRBJ2-1 TRBV18 - TGTGCCAGCTCACATTCTAGCACCAATGAGCAGTTCTTC CASSHSSTNEQFF
TRBD1 TRBJ2-3 TRBV5-1 once TGCGCCAGCAGCTTAGGACCGGGACAGGGGGCAGATACGCAGTATTTT CASSLGPGQGADTQYF
TRBD1 TRBJ2-7 TRBV27 - TGTGCCAGCAGGCCGGGACAGGTCGTGTTAAGCTCCTACGAGCAGTACTTC CASRPGQVVLSSYEQYF
- TRBJ2-3 TRBV7-9 - TGTGCCAGCAGCTGGTTTGCGCCCGGAGACACAGATACGCAGTATTTT CASSWFAPGDTDTQYF
- TRBJ1-5 TRBV10-3 - TGTGCCATCAGTCCTAACAAACAGGGCTATCAGCCCCAGCATTTT CAISPNKQGYQPQHF
TRBD1 TRBJ1-1 TRBV27 - TGTGCCAGCAGTCTACGGACAGGGCTGGACACTGAAGCTTTCTTT CASSLRTGLDTEAFF
- TRBJ1-2 TRBV7-9 - - CASSFGNGGYTF
TRBD2 TRBJ2-7 TRBV7-2 - TGTGCCAGCGGGACTAGAGTAGCCCACGAGCAGTACTTC CASGTRVAHEQYF
- TRBJ1-1 TRBV2 - TGTGCCAGCAGTGTGAACACACCGAACACTGAAGCTTTCTTT CASSVNTPNTEAFF
- TRBJ1-5 TRBV18 - TGTGCCAGCTCACCAGGTTCCGATCAGCCCCAGCATTTT CASSPGSDQPQHF
- TRBJ2-7 TRBV4-1 - TGCGCCAGCAGCCAAGATGAAAGGCTCGAGCAGTACTTC CASSQDERLEQYF
TRBD1 TRBJ1-5 TRBV28 - TGTGCCAGCAGCGGGACAGCAAATCAGCCCCAGCATTTT CASSGTANQPQHF
TRBD1 TRBJ2-1 TRBV7-8 - TGTGCCAGCAGTAACAACAGGGGTAATGAGCAGTTCTTC CASSNNRGNEQFF
TRBD1 TRBJ1-1 TRBV5-1 once TGCGCCAGCAGCTGGACCGGGACAGGGGATACTGAAGCTTTCTTT CASSWTGTGDTEAFF
- TRBJ2-7 TRBV6-1 once TGTGCCAGCAGTGCCATACAGGGAGCTATCTACGAGCAGTACTTC CASSAIQGAIYEQYF
TRBD1 TRBJ2-3 TRBV6-5 - TGTGCCAGCAGCCGGGACAGACTCACAGATACGCAGTATTTT CASSRDRLTDTQYF
TRBD2 TRBJ2-1 TRBV7-8 - TGTGCCAGCAGCGTAACTAGCGGGGGCTACAATGAGCAGTTCTTC CASSVTSGGYNEQFF
TRBD1 TRBJ2-1 TRBV19 - TGTGCCAGTAGTATGACAGGGGGCACGGCAACCTCCTACAATGAGCAGTTCTTC CASSMTGGTATSYNEQFF
- TRBJ1-2 TRBV19 - TGTGCCAGTAGGGGGGGCAATATCTATGGCTACACCTTC CASRGGNIYGYTF
- TRBJ1-5 TRBV28 few TGTGCCAGCAGTTTACGCCCAGATCAGCCCCAGCATTTT CASSLRPDQPQHF
- TRBJ2-7 TRBV5-1 - TGCGCCAGCAGGAGGGACGGAGCCTACGAGCAGTACTTC CASRRDGAYEQYF
- TRBJ1-5 TRBV19 - TGTGCCAGTAGTATACAGGGAGGCCAGCCCCAGCATTTT CASSIQGGQPQHF
TRBD1 TRBJ1-2 TRBV7-2 - TGTGCCAGCAGCTTACCTGGGACAGCCTTTAACTATGGCTACACCTTC CASSLPGTAFNYGYTF
TRBD2 TRBJ2-1 TRBV4-1 - TGCGCCAGCAGCCAAGAAAGGCTAGCGGGAGGGGGAAATGAGCAGTTCTTC CASSQERLAGGGNEQFF
- TRBJ2-1 TRBV7-9 once TGTGCCAGCAGCTTAGTGGTAGGTTCGAGCTCGGAGCAGTTCTTC CASSLVVGSSSEQFF
- TRBJ2-2 TRBV28 - TGTGCCAGCAGTTTATCGGGGACGAACACCGGGGAGCTGTTTTTT CASSLSGTNTGELFF
- TRBJ2-1 TRBV5-1 - TGCGCCAGCAGCAAACCGGGATTCAATGAGCAGTTCTTC CASSKPGFNEQFF
- TRBJ1-3 TRBV28 - TGTGCCAGCAGTTCCTGGTGGAAGGGAAACACCATATATTTT CASSSWWKGNTIYF
- TRBJ1-5 TRBV7-9 few TGTGCCAGCAGCCTGGGGGAGGGGGAACAGCCCCAGCATTTT CASSLGEGEQPQHF
- TRBJ2-2 TRBV28 - TGTGCCAGCAGTCCTTTCCAGCGGTCCGGCGGGGAGCTGTTTTTT CASSPFQRSGGELFF
TRBD2 TRBJ2-3 TRBV5-6 - TGTGCCAGCAGCGGGACTAGCGGGGACTACATGGCGCAGTATTTT CASSGTSGDYMAQYF